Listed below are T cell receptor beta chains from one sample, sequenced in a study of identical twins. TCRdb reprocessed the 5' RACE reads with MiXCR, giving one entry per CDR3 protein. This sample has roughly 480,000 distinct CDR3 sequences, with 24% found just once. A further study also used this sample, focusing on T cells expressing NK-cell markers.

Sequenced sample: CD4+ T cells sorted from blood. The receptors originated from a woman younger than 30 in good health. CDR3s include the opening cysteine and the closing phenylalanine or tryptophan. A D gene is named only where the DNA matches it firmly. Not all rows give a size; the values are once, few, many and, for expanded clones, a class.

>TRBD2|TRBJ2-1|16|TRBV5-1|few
CASSLGAGGPRNEQFF
TGCGCCAGCAGCCTGGGAGCGGGAGGGCCCCGCAATGAGCAGTTCTTC
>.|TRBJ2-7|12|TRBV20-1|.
CSARVPPHEQYF
TGCAGTGCTAGGGTCCCACCCCACGAGCAGTACTTC
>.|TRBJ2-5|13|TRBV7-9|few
CASSFGGTETQYF
TGTGCCAGCAGCTTTGGAGGGACGGAGACCCAGTACTTC
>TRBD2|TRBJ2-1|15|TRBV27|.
CASSSLGSGSNEQFF
TGTGCCAGCAGTAGCCTAGGAAGCGGGAGCAATGAGCAGTTCTTC
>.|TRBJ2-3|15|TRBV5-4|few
CASSLQETLTDTQYF
TGTGCCAGCAGCTTGCAGGAGACCCTCACAGATACGCAGTATTTT
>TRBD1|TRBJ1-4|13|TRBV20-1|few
CSAHDRVREKLFF
TGCAGTGCCCACGACAGGGTGAGGGAAAAACTGTTTTTT
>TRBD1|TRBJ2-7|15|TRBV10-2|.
CASSEPGQGLREQYF
TGCGCCAGCAGTGAGCCGGGACAGGGGCTTAGGGAGCAGTACTTC
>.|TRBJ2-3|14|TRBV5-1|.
CASSLVDYTDTQYF
TGCGCCAGCAGCTTGGTGGATTACACAGATACGCAGTATTTT
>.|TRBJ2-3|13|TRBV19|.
CASSIAVSDTQYF
TGTGCCAGTAGTATAGCCGTTTCGGATACGCAGTATTTT
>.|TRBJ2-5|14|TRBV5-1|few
CASSLHAAQETQYF
TGCGCCAGCAGCTTGCATGCGGCCCAAGAGACCCAGTACTTC
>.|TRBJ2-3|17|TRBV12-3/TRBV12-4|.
CASSPLQQGGGTGTQYF
TGTGCCAGCAGTCCCCTACAACAGGGTGGTGGCACAGGTACGCAGTATTTT
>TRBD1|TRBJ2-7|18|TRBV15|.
CATSRERRDRGLPYEQYF
TGTGCCACCAGCAGAGAAAGGAGGGACAGGGGGCTTCCCTACGAGCAGTACTTC
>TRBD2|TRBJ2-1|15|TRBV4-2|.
CASSQTSGGLNEQFF
TGTGCCAGCAGCCAGACTAGCGGGGGCCTTAATGAGCAGTTCTTC
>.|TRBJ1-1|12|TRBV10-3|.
CAISVGDSEAFF
TGTGCCATCAGCGTAGGGGACTCTGAAGCTTTCTTT
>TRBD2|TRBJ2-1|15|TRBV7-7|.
CASSLVGGRGDEQFF
TGTGCCAGCAGCTTAGTCGGCGGGAGAGGCGATGAGCAGTTCTTC
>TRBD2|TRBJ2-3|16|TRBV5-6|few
CASSATSVTTTDTQYF
TGTGCCAGCAGCGCTACTAGCGTCACGACTACAGATACGCAGTATTTT
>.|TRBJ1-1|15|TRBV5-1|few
CASSLSSYRNTEAFF
TGCGCCAGCAGCCTGAGTTCCTACCGGAACACTGAAGCTTTCTTT
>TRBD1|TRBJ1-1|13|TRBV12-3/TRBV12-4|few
CASSRGQGPAAFF
TGTGCCAGCAGTCGAGGACAGGGGCCGGCCGCTTTCTTT
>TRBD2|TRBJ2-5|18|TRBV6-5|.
CASSYSAGTSGGAQTQYF
TGTGCCAGCAGTTACTCGGCTGGGACTAGCGGGGGGGCGCAGACCCAGTACTTC
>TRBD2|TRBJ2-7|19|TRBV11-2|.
CASSNPFVLAGGISYEQYF
TGTGCCAGCAGCAACCCGTTCGTACTAGCGGGGGGGATCTCCTACGAGCAGTACTTC
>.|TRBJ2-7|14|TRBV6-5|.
CASSYSYGTYEQYF
TGTGCCAGCAGTTACTCGTACGGCACCTACGAGCAGTACTTC
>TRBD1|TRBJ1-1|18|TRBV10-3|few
CAISGVPGQGNLRAEAFF
TGTGCCATCAGTGGAGTTCCGGGACAGGGTAATTTGCGCGCTGAAGCTTTCTTT
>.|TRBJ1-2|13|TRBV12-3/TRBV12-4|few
CASSEDGQYGYTF
TGTGCCAGCAGCGAGGACGGGCAGTATGGCTACACCTTC
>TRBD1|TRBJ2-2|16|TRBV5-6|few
CASTPVGTANTGELFF
TGTGCCAGCACCCCGGTGGGGACAGCGAACACCGGGGAGCTGTTTTTT
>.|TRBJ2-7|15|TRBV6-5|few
CASSYSRGPYHEQYF
TGTGCCAGCAGTTACTCCAGGGGCCCGTACCACGAGCAGTACTTC
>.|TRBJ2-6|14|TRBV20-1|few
CSAIVLPGANVLTF
TGCAGTGCTATCGTTCTTCCTGGGGCCAACGTCCTGACTTTC
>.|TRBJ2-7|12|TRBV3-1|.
CASSQSLLEQYF
TGTGCCAGCAGCCAGTCACTTCTCGAGCAGTACTTC
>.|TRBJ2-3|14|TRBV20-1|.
CSAPVQGGPDTQYF
TGCAGTGCCCCCGTACAGGGAGGGCCAGATACGCAGTATTTT
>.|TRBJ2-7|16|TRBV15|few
CATSSRDRHPSYEQYF
TGTGCCACCAGCAGTCGTGACAGGCACCCCTCCTACGAGCAGTACTTC
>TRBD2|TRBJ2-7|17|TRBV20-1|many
CSARVTSGGPSIYEQYF
TGCAGTGCTAGGGTGACCTCGGGGGGGCCTTCAATCTACGAGCAGTACTTC
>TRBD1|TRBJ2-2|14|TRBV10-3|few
CAIRMDRDTGELFF
TGTGCCATCAGGATGGACAGGGACACCGGGGAGCTGTTTTTT
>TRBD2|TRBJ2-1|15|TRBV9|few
CASSVGTSGNNEQFF
TGTGCCAGCAGCGTAGGCACTAGCGGGAACAATGAGCAGTTCTTC
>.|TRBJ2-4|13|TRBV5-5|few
CASSLVGENIQYF
TGTGCCAGCAGCTTGGTAGGGGAGAACATTCAGTACTTC
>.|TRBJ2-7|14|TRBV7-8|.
CASSLGLWGSEQYF
TGTGCCAGCAGCCTCGGACTGTGGGGCTCCGAGCAGTACTTC
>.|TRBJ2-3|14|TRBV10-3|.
CAISPGILTDTQYF
TGTGCCATCAGCCCCGGGATCCTCACAGATACGCAGTATTTT
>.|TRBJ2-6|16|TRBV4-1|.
CASSQTGNSGANVLTF
TGCGCCAGCAGCCAGACGGGTAACTCTGGGGCCAACGTCCTGACTTTC
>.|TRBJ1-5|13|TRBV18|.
CASSPGTNQPQHF
TGTGCCAGCTCCCCAGGGACCAATCAGCCCCAGCATTTT
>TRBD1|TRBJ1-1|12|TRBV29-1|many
CSVKTGDTEAFF
TGCAGCGTGAAGACAGGGGACACTGAAGCTTTCTTT
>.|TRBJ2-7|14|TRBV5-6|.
CASSRGGWSYEQYF
TGTGCCAGCTCCCGTGGGGGTTGGTCCTACGAGCAGTACTTC
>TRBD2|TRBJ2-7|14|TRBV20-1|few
CSASGSGGSYEQYF
TGCAGTGCTTCCGGGTCCGGGGGGTCCTACGAGCAGTACTTC
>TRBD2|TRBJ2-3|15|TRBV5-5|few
CASSFSGLSTDTQYF
TGTGCCAGCAGCTTTAGCGGGCTTAGCACAGATACGCAGTATTTT
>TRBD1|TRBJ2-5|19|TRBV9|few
CASSASGPTGALNQETQYF
TGTGCCAGCAGCGCCTCTGGGCCTACAGGGGCCCTTAACCAAGAGACCCAGTACTTC
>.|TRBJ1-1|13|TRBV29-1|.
CSVEDLRTSEAFF
TGCAGCGTTGAAGATCTTCGGACCTCTGAAGCTTTCTTT
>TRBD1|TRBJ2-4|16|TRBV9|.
CASSASPGQGLDIQYF
TGTGCCAGCAGCGCAAGTCCGGGACAGGGTTTGGACATTCAGTACTTC
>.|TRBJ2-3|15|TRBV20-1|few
CSAPGTHISTDTQYF
TGCAGTGCCCCCGGGACCCACATTAGCACAGATACGCAGTATTTT
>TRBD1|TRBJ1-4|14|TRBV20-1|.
CSARVSGGGEKLFF
TGCAGTGCTAGAGTGTCAGGGGGGGGTGAAAAACTGTTTTTT
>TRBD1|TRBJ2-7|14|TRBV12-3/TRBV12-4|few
CASSITGTAYEQYF
TGTGCCAGCAGCATCACCGGGACAGCGTACGAGCAGTACTTC
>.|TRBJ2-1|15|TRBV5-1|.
CASSLDQGSYNEQFF
TGCGCCAGCAGCTTGGATCAGGGGTCATACAATGAGCAGTTCTTC
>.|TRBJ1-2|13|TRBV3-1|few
CASSHFPQETYTF
TGTGCCAGCAGCCACTTTCCACAGGAGACCTACACCTTC
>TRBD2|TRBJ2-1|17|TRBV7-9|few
CASSLERGGGAYNEQFF
TGTGCCAGCAGCTTAGAGCGGGGCGGGGGGGCCTACAATGAGCAGTTCTTC
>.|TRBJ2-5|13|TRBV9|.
CASSVGQKETQYF
TGTGCCAGCAGCGTAGGACAGAAAGAGACCCAGTACTTC
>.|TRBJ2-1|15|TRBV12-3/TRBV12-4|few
CASSSVLAKDSRGFF
TGTGCCAGCAGTTCGGTCCTTGCCAAAGACAGCCGGGGGTTCTTC
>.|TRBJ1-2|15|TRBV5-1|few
CASSLVDLARGGYTF
TGCGCCAGCAGCTTGGTGGACTTGGCCAGGGGCGGCTACACCTTC
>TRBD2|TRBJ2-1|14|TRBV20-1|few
CSAGGGISYNEQFF
TGCAGTGCTGGGGGGGGGATCTCCTACAATGAGCAGTTCTTC
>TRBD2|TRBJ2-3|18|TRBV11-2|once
CASSLLGPAGGNTDTQYF
TGTGCCAGCAGCTTGTTAGGACCGGCGGGAGGGAACACAGATACGCAGTATTTT